A single sample is the source of the 31 T cell receptor beta chains below, sequenced in a study of blood T cell repertoires in COVID-19. Sequencing was performed with immunoSEQ multiplex PCR; in TCRdb, only in-frame clones are kept and a portion is missing. In the table there are fewer than 300,000 clones, 75% to 90% of which are singletons. What was sequenced was PBMCs or T cells enriched from blood (not recorded which). The source is a woman aged 45 to 65 who had recovered from COVID-19.

The CDR3 coding sequence is TGCAGCGTTGACGTCAGGGGTGGTACTGAAGCTTTCTTT. This sequence encodes CSVDVRGGTEAFF. The gene calls are TRBV29-1 and TRBJ1-1; possible D gene TRBD1, 6 bases. V was clipped by 3 bases and J by 5 bases, with 13 bases between them. Germline V gene sequence: CDR1 SQVTM, CDR2 ANQGSEA. This CDR3 is built from 13 residues.

This chain uses TRBV5-6 with TRBJ2-3, with 7 bases fitting TRBD2. Germline V gives CDR1 SGHDT, CDR2 YYEEEE. The CDR3 is 14 amino acids. Losses at the gene ends were 6 bases for V and 4 bases for J; bases not matched to a gene: 8. CDR3 bases: TGTGCCAGCACCCCTGGCGGGAGTGCAGATACGCAGTATTTT. Amino acids: CASTPGGSADTQYF.

The chain couples TRBV7-6 to TRBJ2-7; D is ambiguous. V was trimmed by 5 bases and J by 0 bases, leaving 17 bases between them. CDR1 is SGHVS and CDR2 is FNYEAQ in the germline V gene. The CDR3 loop spans 16 amino acids. DNA of the CDR3: TGTGCCAGCAGCCCCCAGGCCGCTGTTACCTCCTACGAGCAGTACTTC. Protein sequence: CASSPQAAVTSYEQYF.

The chain has TRBV27 and TRBJ1-6; no reliable D call. CDR3 length: 13 residues. Germline CDR1 is MNHEY and CDR2 is SMNVEV (reference sequence). The ends were cut back, 7 bases at V and 14 bases at J, with 18 bases in the middle. The CDR3 sequence: CASMEPPRRALHF. The CDR3 coding sequence is TGTGCCAGCATGGAGCCTCCCAGGAGGGCCCTCCACTTT.

This clone occurred once. The sample carries other DNA sequences with the same CDR3. V gene TRBV5-1 combines with J gene TRBJ1-1, with 7 bases identical to TRBD1. The CDR3 totals 14 residues. Germline assignment: CDR1 SGHRS and CDR2 YFSETQ. After removal of 4 bases from V and 2 bases from J, the junction contained 5 bases not matched to a gene. The CDR3: CASSLRQGNTEAFF. CDR3 in DNA: TGCGCCAGCAGCCTTCGACAGGGAAACACTGAAGCTTTCTTT.

This clone has a handful of counts. The chain carries TRBV5-1 and TRBJ2-3, with 7 bases that match TRBD1. The CDR3 loop spans 17 amino acids. Germline assignment: CDR1 SGHRS and CDR2 YFSETQ. J lost 6 bases, V lost 5 bases, and 18 bases had no gene match. The CDR3 region is CASRYVFEGARPDTQYF. The CDR3 region has the DNA TGCGCCAGCAGATACGTTTTCGAGGGGGCGCGCCCCGATACGCAGTATTTT.

V usage is TRBV19 and J usage is TRBJ1-6, with D possibly being TRBD1 (6 bases). CDR1 is LNHDA and CDR2 is SQIVND in the germline V gene (reference sequence). The V end lost 4 bases, the J end lost 10 bases, and 20 bases lay between the germline ends. CDR3 size: 16 residues. CDR3 DNA sequence: TGTGCCAGTAGTACCCACGGAGGTCAGGGGCGCTCACCCCTCCACTTT. Residues: CASSTHGGQGRSPLHF.

This clone was observed a handful of times. This chain connects TRBV6-5 to TRBJ1-4; TRBD1 is a possible D gene (6 bases). The CDR3 consists of 13 residues. Germline lookup yields CDR1 MNHEY and CDR2 SVGAGI. Trimming cost V 6 bases and J 6 bases, with 11 bases left between them. The CDR3 nucleotides read TGTGCCAGCAGAACTCACAGGGATGAAAAACTGTTTTTT. This gives the protein CASRTHRDEKLFF.

This rearrangement joins TRBV7-9 to TRBJ1-5, with a possible D match to TRBD1 (5 bases). The CDR3 is 14 amino acids. V gave up 2 bases and J gave up 4 bases, with 9 bases separating them. Looked up from germline, CDR1 is SEHNR and CDR2 is FQNEAQ (reference sequence). The CDR3 spells CASSLQGANQPQHF. CDR3 nucleotides: TGTGCCAGCAGCTTACAAGGGGCAAATCAGCCCCAGCATTTT.

This clone was recorded a few times. V is TRBV7-2 and J is TRBJ1-2; D gene ambiguous. The CDR3 consists of 14 residues. Trimming removed 4 bases from V and 2 bases from J, with 11 bases in between. Germline V gene data show CDR1 as SGHTA and CDR2 as FQGNSA. The CDR3 coding sequence is TGTGCCAGCAGCTCGGACTATTTCAACTATGGCTACACCTTC. Translating it yields CASSSDYFNYGYTF.

The V gene is TRBV5-1, the J gene TRBJ1-3, with D unclear. Trimming removed 0 bases at V and 8 bases at J, with 6 bases between. The CDR3 is 12 residues long. The germline V gene encodes CDR1 SGHRS and CDR2 YFSETQ. The CDR3 nucleotides are TGCGCCAGCAGCTTGGGAACTGACACCATATATTTT. Translated, it gives CASSLGTDTIYF.

The rearrangement joins TRBV30 to TRBJ1-5, with 7 bases fitting TRBD1. The V gene end was trimmed by 2 bases and the J gene end by 4 bases; junction bases not matched to a gene: 5. The germline CDR1 and CDR2 sequences are GTSNPN and SVGIG (reference sequence). The length of the CDR3 is 14 residues. This CDR3 reads CAWSSQTGNQPQHF. CDR3 bases: TGTGCCTGGAGTAGCCAGACAGGGAATCAGCCCCAGCATTTT. Combining the CDR3 with reference TRBV30 and TRBJ1-5 gives the whole variable domain SQTIHQWPATLVQPVGSPLSLECTVEGTSNPNLYWYRQAAGRGLQLLFYSVGIGQISSEVPQNLSASRPQDRQFILSSKKLLLSDSGFYLCAWSSQTGNQPQHFGDGTRLSIL.

The rearrangement uses TRBV6-5 and TRBJ2-6; a possible D gene is TRBD1 (5 bases). CDR3 length: 15 amino acids. Germline V gives CDR1 MNHEY, CDR2 SVGAGI. The germline V and J ends were trimmed by 4 bases and 1 base, with 8 bases remaining between them. Written as DNA, the CDR3 is TGTGCCAGCAGTTCCGGACAATCTGGGGCCAACGTCCTGACTTTC. Translated: CASSSGQSGANVLTF.

This rearrangement joins TRBV18 to TRBJ1-5, with no clear D. The CDR3 contains 13 residues. Trimming shortened V by 3 bases and J by 4 bases, and 7 bases separated the two germline ends. Germline lookup yields CDR1 KGHSH and CDR2 LQKENI. In DNA, the CDR3 is TGTGCCAGCTCACCTCACTTAAATCAGCCCCAGCATTTT. Residues: CASSPHLNQPQHF.

V is TRBV29-1 and J is TRBJ1-2, with D unclear. Germline CDR1 is SQVTM and CDR2 is ANQGSEA. This CDR3 contains 16 residues. The germline V and J ends were trimmed by 0 bases and 8 bases, with 22 bases remaining between them. As DNA, the CDR3 is TGCAGCGTTGAAGATCTTCAATCGACGCCCTTCGGGGGCTACACCTTC. This encodes CSVEDLQSTPFGGYTF.

The V and J genes are TRBV5-8 and TRBJ2-7; 10 bases map to TRBD2. After removal of 4 bases from V and 7 bases from J, the junction contained 23 bases not matched to a gene. Per germline, CDR1 SGHTS and CDR2 YDEGEE. The CDR3 spans 19 residues. This CDR3 is CASSLGTGLAGASQEEQYF. CDR3 DNA: TGTGCCAGCAGCCTTGGGACAGGTCTAGCGGGAGCCAGCCAAGAGGAGCAGTACTTC.

In this sample, this clone turned up a few times. The chain combines TRBV5-1 with TRBJ1-1; a weak D match, TRBD1 (6 bases). V was shortened by 4 bases and J by 3 bases, with 13 bases between the two germline ends. The CDR3 is made up of 14 amino acids. Germline CDR1 is SGHRS and CDR2 is YFSETQ. CDR3 sequence (DNA): TGCGCCAGCAGCGTAACAGGGACCGACACTGAAGCTTTCTTT. Residues: CASSVTGTDTEAFF.

V gene TRBV5-8 combines with J gene TRBJ1-2; possible D gene TRBD1, 5 bases. Germline V gene data show CDR1 as SGHTS and CDR2 as YDEGEE. V lost 1 base and J lost 6, with 7 bases in between. There are 12 residues in the CDR3. This CDR3 reads CASSLRTNGYTF. The CDR3 DNA reads as TGTGCCAGCAGCTTGCGGACAAATGGCTACACCTTC.

This rearrangement joins TRBV5-5 to TRBJ2-1, with a weak D call TRBD1 (5 bases). Germline CDR1 reads SGHKS; CDR2 reads YYEKEE (reference sequence). CDR3 size: 16 residues. Trimming took 2 bases from V and 4 from J, leaving 16 bases between them. The CDR3 here is CASSFSRDSSYNEQFF. As DNA, the CDR3 is TGTGCCAGCAGCTTTTCCAGGGATTCAAGTTACAATGAGCAGTTCTTC.

This clone was seen more than once but under ten times. The CDR3 region has the DNA TGTGCCAGCAGCCTAAGATCAGGGACAGGGGGCAACACCTTC. This codes for CASSLRSGTGGNTF. The gene calls are TRBV7-2 and TRBJ1-2, with 12 nucleotides matching TRBD1. This CDR3 has 14 amino acids. Losses at the gene ends were 5 bases for V and 12 bases for J; bases not matched to a gene: 10. Per germline, CDR1 SGHTA and CDR2 FQGNSA.

The chain links TRBV28 to TRBJ1-4; D possibly corresponds to TRBD1 (5 bases). Looked up from germline, CDR1 is MDHEN and CDR2 is SYDVKM. This CDR3 has 12 residues. The V and J ends lost 2 bases and 11 bases respectively, with 9 bases between them. The CDR3 spells CASSLRQWKLFF. The CDR3 DNA reads as TGTGCCAGCAGTTTACGACAGTGGAAACTGTTTTTT.

This chain links TRBV5-1 with TRBJ2-7, with D maybe TRBD2 (5 bases). V shed 2 bases and J shed 2 bases, with 14 bases lying between them. Looked up from germline, CDR1 is SGHRS and CDR2 is YFSETQ. The CDR3 covers 15 residues. CDR3: CASSFYSFGAYEQYF. Here the CDR3 DNA reads TGCGCCAGCAGCTTTTATTCCTTCGGGGCCTACGAGCAGTACTTC.

The genes are TRBV24-1 and TRBJ1-2, with TRBD1 as a possible D gene (5 bases). From germline, CDR1 is KGHDR and CDR2 SFDVKD. V lost 5 bases and J lost 7, with 22 bases in between. This CDR3 has 16 residues. DNA for the CDR3: TGTGCCACCAGTGGCTATCCCGCCCGGGGGGAAGGTGGCTACACCTTC. Residues: CATSGYPARGEGGYTF.

The chain is built from TRBV30 and TRBJ1-4; TRBD1 aligns across 7 bases. CDR1 and CDR2 (germline): GTSNPN, SVGIG (reference sequence). The CDR3 consists of 13 residues. V was pared by 7 bases and J by 8 bases, with 10 bases of the junction left unmatched. This chain's CDR3 is CAYGAGGKEKLFF. In nucleotides, the CDR3 is TGTGCCTACGGGGCAGGGGGAAAGGAAAAACTGTTTTTT.

This sequence joins TRBV24-1 and TRBJ2-7; D is undetermined. V was clipped by 0 bases and J by 5 bases, with 4 bases between them. CDR1 and CDR2 (germline): KGHDR, SFDVKD. This CDR3 is built from 12 residues. The CDR3 protein is CATSDLQDEQYF. The CDR3 DNA reads TGTGCCACCAGTGATTTGCAGGACGAGCAGTACTTC.

In its sample, this clone was seen a few times. The rearrangement joins TRBV6-2 or TRBV6-3 to TRBJ1-5; TRBD1 matches at 9 bases. V dropped 6 bases and J dropped 7; count of bases not matched to a gene: 10. This CDR3 has 15 amino acids. Germline V CDR1 and CDR2: MNHEY, SVGEGT. The CDR3 loop is CASSDPGQGLQPQHF. The CDR3 nucleotides are TGTGCCAGCAGCGACCCGGGACAGGGTCTGCAGCCCCAGCATTTT.

The gene calls are TRBV20-1 and TRBJ2-3; D remains ambiguous. The CDR3 has 11 amino acids. With 8 bases removed from V and 3 bases from J, the gap between germline ends came to 9 bases. Germline lookup yields CDR1 DFQATT and CDR2 SNEGSKA (reference sequence). CDR3 sequence (DNA): TGCAGTCACATGGTAACAGATACGCAGTATTTT. Protein product: CSHMVTDTQYF.

The chain combines TRBV30 with TRBJ2-7; 10 nucleotides match TRBD1. V gave up 3 bases and J gave up 7 bases; unmatched junction bases: 3. The germline V gene has CDR1 GTSNPN and CDR2 SVGIG (reference sequence). This CDR3 has 12 residues. For the CDR3, the DNA is TGTGCCTGGAGCGGACAGGGGGGAGAGCAGTACTTC. It specifies CAWSGQGGEQYF.

This chain uses TRBV2 with TRBJ1-1; D is possibly TRBD1 (6 bases). This CDR3 has 14 amino acids. V was pared by 6 bases and J by 7 bases, with 18 bases between. CDR1 is SNHLY and CDR2 is FYNNEI in the germline V gene. Here the CDR3 DNA reads TGTGCCAGCAGAACACAAAGGAAGGACAGTGAAGCTTTCTTT. Amino acids: CASRTQRKDSEAFF.

This clone was found once. This chain connects TRBV3-1 (or the pseudogene TRBV3-2) to TRBJ1-5; 7 positions match TRBD1. V lost 5 bases to trimming and J lost 5 bases; unmatched junction nucleotides: 3. The CDR3 has 13 amino acids. CDR1 LGHDT and CDR2 YNNKEL come from the germline V gene (reference sequence). Written as DNA, the CDR3 is TGTGCCAGCAGCTACGGACAGGATCAGCCCCAGCATTTT. It codes for CASSYGQDQPQHF.

This chain uses TRBV3-1 (or the pseudogene TRBV3-2) with TRBJ2-7; 8 nucleotides line up with TRBD1. V was clipped by 1 base and J by 6 bases; unmatched bases: 2. The length of the CDR3 is 13 residues. CDR1 is LGHDT and CDR2 is YNNKEL in the germline V gene (reference sequence). This CDR3 is CASSQATGAEQYF. The DNA of the CDR3 is TGTGCCAGCAGCCAAGCGACAGGGGCCGAGCAGTACTTC.